The next 27 T cell receptor beta chains were all read from a single sample in a study of OX40 agonist ivuxolimab in advanced cancers. The data were produced by immunoSEQ multiplex PCR, yet TCRdb's version contains in-frame clones alone and is incomplete. The sample lists under 45,000 clones; about 72% were seen once. This specimen was CD4+ or CD8+ T cells sorted from blood, taken in a trial of the OX40 agonist ivuxolimab. The receptor source for this set is an adult with an advanced solid tumor such as melanoma, head and neck, liver or kidney cancer.

The chain uses TRBV2 and TRBJ2-1; weak D call: TRBD2 (5 bases). Trimming cost V 6 bases and J 7 bases, with 19 bases left between them. The CDR3 spans 15 residues. CDR1 and CDR2 (germline): SNHLY, FYNNEI. CDR3: CASSPLGLLFNEQFF. CDR3 coding DNA: TGTGCCAGCAGCCCTCTAGGACTCCTCTTTAATGAGCAGTTCTTC.

This clone came up once. The chain combines TRBV7-9 with TRBJ2-3; D unclear. The V end lost 5 bases, the J end lost 0 bases, and 3 bases lay between the germline ends. Germline V lookup: CDR1 SEHNR, CDR2 FQNEAQ (reference sequence). The CDR3 covers 12 residues. CDR3 sequence: CASSRSTDTQYF. CDR3 nucleotide sequence: TGTGCCAGCAGCCGGAGCACAGATACGCAGTATTTT.

This clone appeared a few times. The chain joins TRBV5-4 to TRBJ2-7; no definite D call. The CDR3 has 13 residues. CDR1 SGHNT and CDR2 YYREEE come from the germline V gene (reference sequence). Trimming removed 0 bases from V and 1 base from J, with 5 bases in between. The CDR3 here is CASSLAASYEQYF. Here the CDR3 DNA reads TGTGCCAGCAGCTTGGCGGCGTCCTACGAGCAGTACTTC.

The genes are TRBV4-1 and TRBJ1-3; D remains ambiguous. The V gene lost 0 bases and the J gene lost 1 base, with 7 bases spanning the gap. Germline V gives CDR1 MGHRA, CDR2 YSYEKL. The CDR3 consists of 15 residues. CDR3 in amino acids: CASSQDRGSGNTIYF. The DNA of the CDR3 is TGCGCCAGCAGCCAAGATAGAGGTTCTGGAAACACCATATATTTT.

V and J are TRBV28 and TRBJ1-4; TRBD1 is a possible D gene (5 bases). V was cut by 8 bases and J by 0 bases, with 13 bases left in between. The CDR3 loop spans 15 amino acids. Germline loops: CDR1 MDHEN, CDR2 SYDVKM. The CDR3 spells CASGSTGATNEKLFF. DNA for the CDR3: TGTGCCAGCGGATCAACAGGAGCAACTAATGAAAAACTGTTTTTT.

The V and J genes are TRBV7-3 and TRBJ2-1; D not resolved. Trimming took off 6 bases at V and 2 bases at J, with 8 bases between the two ends. Germline CDR1 reads SGHTA; CDR2 reads FQGTGA. The CDR3 has 13 amino acids. This CDR3 is CASSFDTYNEQFF. The CDR3 nucleotides are TGTGCCAGCAGTTTCGACACCTACAATGAGCAGTTCTTC.

The V call is TRBV11-2, the J call TRBJ2-3, with unresolved D. The germline gives CDR1 SGHAT, CDR2 FQNNGV. V lost 0 bases, J lost 1 base, and 5 bases lay in between. There are 14 residues in the CDR3. This chain's CDR3 is CASSLEQGTDTQYF. The CDR3 nucleotides are TGTGCCAGCAGCTTAGAACAAGGCACAGATACGCAGTATTTT.

This clone was recorded many times. The gene calls are TRBV7-9 and TRBJ2-7; D unresolved. The V gene's germline CDR1 is SEHNR and CDR2 FQNEAQ (reference sequence). The CDR3 consists of 13 residues. V was pared by 5 bases and J by 6 bases, with 14 bases between. CDR3 region: CASSRRDRIEQYF. The CDR3 bases are TGTGCCAGCAGCCGCCGCGATCGTATCGAGCAGTACTTC.

This clone has a handful of counts. The V gene is TRBV28, the J gene TRBJ2-3; TRBD1 aligns across 9 bases. The CDR3 contains 18 residues. Trimming cost V 4 bases and J 4 bases; bases outside gene matches: 15. Germline V CDR1 and CDR2: MDHEN, SYDVKM. The CDR3 DNA reads TGTGCCAGCAGTTCCTCTGCATCCGGGACAGGGCAGGCAGATACGCAGTATTTT. It translates to CASSSSASGTGQADTQYF.

This sequence joins TRBV9 and TRBJ2-7; the match to TRBD1 covers 7 bases. The V gene's germline CDR1 is SGDLS and CDR2 YYNGEE. This CDR3 is 15 amino acids long. V lost 0 bases and J lost 1; bases outside the gene matches: 4. The CDR3 is CASSVAGGLSYEQYF. The CDR3, as DNA: TGTGCCAGCAGCGTAGCAGGGGGTCTTTCCTACGAGCAGTACTTC.

V and J are TRBV7-4 and TRBJ1-3; TRBD1 matches at 8 bases. V was clipped by 2 bases and J by 3 bases; unmatched bases: 9. Germline V gene lookup returns CDR1 SGHVT and CDR2 SQSDAQ. The CDR3 has 17 amino acids. CDR3 nucleotide sequence: TGTGCCAGCAGCTTAAACCCCACAGGGGGATGTGGAAACACCATATATTTT. Amino acids: CASSLNPTGGCGNTIYF.

This rearrangement joins TRBV28 to TRBJ1-2, with TRBD1 as a possible D gene (6 bases). The germline V and J ends were trimmed by 2 bases and 3 bases, with 7 bases remaining between them. This CDR3 is 13 amino acids long. Germline V lookup: CDR1 MDHEN, CDR2 SYDVKM. The CDR3 DNA reads as TGTGCCAGCAGTTTACAGGGGCACTATGGCTACACCTTC. Translated, it gives CASSLQGHYGYTF.

V usage is TRBV7-2 and J usage is TRBJ1-5; a weak D match, TRBD1 (6 bases). V lost 4 bases, J lost 4 bases, and 8 bases lay in between. CDR1 SGHTA and CDR2 FQGNSA come from the germline V gene. CDR3 length equals 13 residues. The CDR3: CASSSGQNQPQHF. In nucleotides, the CDR3 is TGTGCCAGCAGCTCAGGACAGAATCAGCCCCAGCATTTT. The complete variable domain, with remaining parts taken from reference TRBV7-2 and TRBJ1-5, reads GAGVSQSPSNKVTEKGKDVELRCDPISGHTALYWYRQSLGQGLEFLIYFQGNSAPDKSGLPSDRFSAERTGGSVSTLTIQRTQQEDSAVYLCASSSGQNQPQHFGDGTRLSIL.

This chain uses TRBV7-8 with TRBJ1-3; no clear D gene. The V gene's germline CDR1 is SGHVS and CDR2 FQNEAQ. The CDR3 is 15 residues long. V was pared by 5 bases and J by 0 bases, with 11 bases between. In nucleotides, the CDR3 is TGTGCCAGCAGCAACCGGGGTCTCTCTGGAAACACCATATATTTT. The encoded protein is CASSNRGLSGNTIYF.

For the CDR3, the DNA is TGTGCCAGCAGCCTAAGCGTGGGCCTGACAGATACGCAGTATTTT. Amino acid sequence: CASSLSVGLTDTQYF. The V call is TRBV7-3, the J call TRBJ2-3; D is undetermined. The V gene lost 5 bases and the J gene lost 3 bases, with 15 bases spanning the gap. Germline CDR1 SGHTA, CDR2 FQGTGA. The length of the CDR3 is 15 residues.

The chain recombines TRBV4-1 with TRBJ2-1; no firm D call. The V gene lost 2 bases and the J gene lost 5 bases, with 1 base spanning the gap. This CDR3 is built from 11 residues. Germline V gene lookup returns CDR1 MGHRA and CDR2 YSYEKL. CDR3 in amino acids: CASSQNNEQFF. The CDR3 DNA reads as TGCGCCAGCAGCCAAAACAATGAGCAGTTCTTC.

The rearrangement links TRBV30 to TRBJ1-2; no definite D call. The germline V gene has CDR1 GTSNPN and CDR2 SVGIG (reference sequence). This CDR3 is 13 amino acids long. V gave up 8 bases and J gave up 1 base, with 14 bases separating them. CDR3 nucleotide sequence: TGTGCCGGGTTGAAAGTTTTTAACTATGGCTACACCTTC. Amino acid sequence: CAGLKVFNYGYTF.

This clone is deemed large. J is TRBJ2-1 and V is TRBV6-6; the D is unclear. Trimming took off 6 bases at V and 2 bases at J, with 11 bases between the two ends. The CDR3 length is 14 residues. Germline-derived CDR1 and CDR2 are MNHNY and SVGAGI (reference sequence). The CDR3 sequence is CASRPEYPYNEQFF. CDR3 nucleotide sequence: TGTGCCAGCAGGCCGGAGTATCCCTACAATGAGCAGTTCTTC.

Only one count was recorded for this clone. The chain combines TRBV7-2 with TRBJ1-1; 7 bases are shared with TRBD1. Germline V gives CDR1 SGHTA, CDR2 FQGNSA. The V and J ends lost 1 base and 1 base, in that order; junction bases with no gene match: 3. The CDR3 consists of 15 residues. The DNA of the CDR3 is TGTGCCAGCAGCTTAGACAGGGGTACGAACACTGAAGCTTTCTTT. The encoded protein is CASSLDRGTNTEAFF. The full variable domain, with the rest looked up from reference TRBV7-2 and TRBJ1-1, is GAGVSQSPSNKVTEKGKDVELRCDPISGHTALYWYRQSLGQGLEFLIYFQGNSAPDKSGLPSDRFSAERTGGSVSTLTIQRTQQEDSAVYLCASSLDRGTNTEAFFGQGTRLTVV.

The chain is built from TRBV7-9 and TRBJ2-7; the match to TRBD1 covers 10 bases. The CDR3 is 17 amino acids. From germline, CDR1 is SEHNR and CDR2 FQNEAQ (reference sequence). J gave up 3 bases and V 2 bases, and 10 bases lay outside the gene matches. CDR3 DNA: TGTGCCAGCAGCTTAACCCGGGACAGGGGAATAAACTACGAGCAGTACTTC. It is translated as CASSLTRDRGINYEQYF.

V usage is TRBV5-6 and J usage is TRBJ2-7, with D unclear. The CDR3 is made up of 15 amino acids. V was pared by 1 base and J by 2 bases, with 13 bases between. CDR1 SGHDT and CDR2 YYEEEE come from the germline V gene. CDR3 DNA: TGTGCCAGCAGCTTGTTCACAGCCACCACCTACGAGCAGTACTTC. It is translated as CASSLFTATTYEQYF.

This rearrangement joins TRBV9 to TRBJ2-1, with TRBD2 identical over 10 bases. The CDR3 runs to 17 residues. CDR1 is SGDLS and CDR2 is YYNGEE in the germline V gene. Unmatched junction bases numbered 13, after V lost 4 bases and J lost 6 bases. The CDR3, as DNA: TGTGCCAGCAGCTCTCAATGGAGCGGGAGGGAAGCCAATGAGCAGTTCTTC. Protein sequence: CASSSQWSGREANEQFF.

This rearrangement joins TRBV28 to TRBJ1-5; 9 positions match TRBD1. Germline V gene lookup returns CDR1 MDHEN and CDR2 SYDVKM. The junction had 11 bases not matched to a gene; V was cut back by 5 bases and J by 9 bases. This CDR3 has 15 amino acids. The CDR3, as DNA: TGTGCCAGCAGTAGCAGAAGACAGGGGGTCGGGCCCCAGCATTTT. Its translation: CASSSRRQGVGPQHF.

This clone appeared once. The V and J genes are TRBV27 and TRBJ2-2; D is perhaps TRBD1 (6 bases). Germline CDR1 and CDR2: MNHEY and SMNVEV (reference sequence). V was shortened by 6 bases and J by 0 bases, with 11 bases between the two germline ends. The CDR3 runs 15 residues. This CDR3 is CASRPTGSNTGELFF. CDR3 DNA: TGTGCCAGCAGGCCTACAGGGTCGAACACCGGGGAGCTGTTTTTT.

In DNA, the CDR3 is TGTGCCAGCAGCTTAGAAGGGACTACCTACAATGAGCAGTTCTTC. This sequence encodes CASSLEGTTYNEQFF. V gene TRBV7-2 combines with J gene TRBJ2-1; TRBD2 aligns across 7 bases. The V gene end was trimmed by 1 base and the J gene end by 2 bases; junction bases not matched to a gene: 2. This CDR3 has 15 amino acids. The germline gives CDR1 SGHTA, CDR2 FQGNSA.

This sequence joins TRBV30 and TRBJ1-1, with D hard to call. The CDR3 runs 13 residues. From germline, CDR1 is GTSNPN and CDR2 SVGIG (reference sequence). The germline V and J ends were trimmed by 1 base and 3 bases, with 9 bases remaining between them. The CDR3 reads CAWSATRYTEAFF. DNA for the CDR3: TGTGCCTGGAGTGCCACGAGGTACACTGAAGCTTTCTTT.

The chain recombines TRBV5-1 with TRBJ2-3; 10 bases are shared with TRBD1. Trimming at V came to 6 bases and at J to 6 bases, leaving 7 bases not matched to a gene. Germline V gives CDR1 SGHRS, CDR2 YFSETQ. The CDR3 is 14 residues long. CDR3 in DNA: TGCGCCAGCACTGAGAGACAGGGGGCCGATACGCAGTATTTT. This translates into CASTERQGADTQYF. Full variable domain (missing parts from reference TRBV5-1 and TRBJ2-3): KAGVTQTPRYLIKTRGQQVTLSCSPISGHRSVSWYQQTPGQGLQFLFEYFSETQRNKGNFPGRFSGRQFSNSRSEMNVSTLELGDSALYLCASTERQGADTQYFGPGTRLTVL.